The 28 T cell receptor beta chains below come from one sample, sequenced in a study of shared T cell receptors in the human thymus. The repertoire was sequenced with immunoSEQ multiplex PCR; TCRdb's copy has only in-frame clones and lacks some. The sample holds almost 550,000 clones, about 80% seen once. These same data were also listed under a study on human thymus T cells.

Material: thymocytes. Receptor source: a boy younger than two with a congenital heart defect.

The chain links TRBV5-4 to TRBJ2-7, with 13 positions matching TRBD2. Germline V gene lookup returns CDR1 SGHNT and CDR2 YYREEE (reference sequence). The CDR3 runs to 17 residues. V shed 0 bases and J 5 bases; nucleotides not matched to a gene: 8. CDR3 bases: TGTGCCAGCAGCTTGGCCAGAGGACTAGCGGGAGAACACGAGCAGTACTTC. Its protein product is CASSLARGLAGEHEQYF. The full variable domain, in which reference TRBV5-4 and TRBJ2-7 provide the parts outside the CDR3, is ETGVTQSPTHLIKTRGQQVTLRCSSQSGHNTVSWYQQALGQGPQFIFQYYREEENGRGNFPPRFSGLQFPNYSSELNVNALELDDSALYLCASSLARGLAGEHEQYFGPGTRLTVT.

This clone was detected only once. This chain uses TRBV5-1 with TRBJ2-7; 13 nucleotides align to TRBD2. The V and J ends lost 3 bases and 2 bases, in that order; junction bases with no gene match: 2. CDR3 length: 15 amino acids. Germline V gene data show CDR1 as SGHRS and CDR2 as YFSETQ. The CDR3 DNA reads TGCGCCAGCAGCTCACTAGCGGGAGGGCCCTACGAGCAGTACTTC. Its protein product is CASSSLAGGPYEQYF.

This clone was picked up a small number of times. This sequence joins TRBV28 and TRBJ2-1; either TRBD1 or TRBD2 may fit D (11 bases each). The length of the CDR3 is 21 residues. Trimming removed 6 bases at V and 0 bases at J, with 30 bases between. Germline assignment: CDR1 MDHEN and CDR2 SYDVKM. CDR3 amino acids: CASRPGQGGGSGRASYNEQFF. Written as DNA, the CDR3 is TGTGCCAGCAGGCCGGGACAGGGGGGCGGTAGCGGGAGGGCCTCCTACAATGAGCAGTTCTTC.

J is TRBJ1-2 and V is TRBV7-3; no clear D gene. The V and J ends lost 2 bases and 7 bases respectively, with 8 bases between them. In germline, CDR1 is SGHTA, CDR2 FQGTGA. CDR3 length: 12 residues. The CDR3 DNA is TGTGCCAGCAGCTTACGGGGTGGTGGCTACACCTTC. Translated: CASSLRGGGYTF.

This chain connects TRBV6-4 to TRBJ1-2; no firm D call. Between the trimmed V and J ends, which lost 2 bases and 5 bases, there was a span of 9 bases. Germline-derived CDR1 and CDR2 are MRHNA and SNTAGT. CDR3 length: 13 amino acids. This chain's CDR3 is CASSDGQEYGYTF. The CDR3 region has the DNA TGTGCCAGCAGTGACGGTCAGGAATATGGCTACACCTTC.

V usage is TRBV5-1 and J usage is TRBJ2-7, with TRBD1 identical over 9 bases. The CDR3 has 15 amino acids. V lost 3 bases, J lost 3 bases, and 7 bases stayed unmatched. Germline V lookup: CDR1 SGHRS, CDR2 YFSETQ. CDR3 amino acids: CASSYAQTGGYEQYF. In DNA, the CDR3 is TGCGCCAGCAGCTACGCCCAGACAGGGGGCTACGAGCAGTACTTC. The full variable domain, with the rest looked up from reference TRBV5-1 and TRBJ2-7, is KAGVTQTPRYLIKTRGQQVTLSCSPISGHRSVSWYQQTPGQGLQFLFEYFSETQRNKGNFPGRFSGRQFSNSRSEMNVSTLELGDSALYLCASSYAQTGGYEQYFGPGTRLTVT.

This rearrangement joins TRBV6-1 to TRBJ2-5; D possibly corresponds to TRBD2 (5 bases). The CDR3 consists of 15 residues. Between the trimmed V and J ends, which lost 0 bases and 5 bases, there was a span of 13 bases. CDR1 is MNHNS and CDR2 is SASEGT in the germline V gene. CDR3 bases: TGTGCCAGCAGTGAAGCGCAGGAGGATCCGGAGACCCAGTACTTC. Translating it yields CASSEAQEDPETQYF.

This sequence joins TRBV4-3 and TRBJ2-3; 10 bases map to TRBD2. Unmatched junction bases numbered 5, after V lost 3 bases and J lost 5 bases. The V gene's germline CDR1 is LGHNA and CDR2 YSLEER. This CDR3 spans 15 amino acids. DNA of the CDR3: TGCGCCAGCAGCCACTCTAGCGGGAGAATAGATACGCAGTATTTT. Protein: CASSHSSGRIDTQYF.

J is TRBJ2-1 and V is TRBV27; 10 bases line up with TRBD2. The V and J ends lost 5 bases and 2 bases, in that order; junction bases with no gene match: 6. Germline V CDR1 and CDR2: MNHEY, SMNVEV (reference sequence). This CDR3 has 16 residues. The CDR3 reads CASSLIGTSAYNEQFF. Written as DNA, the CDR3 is TGTGCCAGCAGTCTCATCGGGACTAGCGCCTACAATGAGCAGTTCTTC.

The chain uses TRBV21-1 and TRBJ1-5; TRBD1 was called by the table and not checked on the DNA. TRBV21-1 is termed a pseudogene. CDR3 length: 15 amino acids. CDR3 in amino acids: CASSKKTGGGQPQHF. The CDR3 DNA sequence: TGTGCCAGCAGCAAAAAGACAGGGGGAGGTCAGCCCCAGCATTTT.

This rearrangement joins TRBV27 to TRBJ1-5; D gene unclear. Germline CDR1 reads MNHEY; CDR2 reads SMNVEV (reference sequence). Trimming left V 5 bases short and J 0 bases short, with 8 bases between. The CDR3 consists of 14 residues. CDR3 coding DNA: TGTGCCAGCAGTCAGACACTTAGCAATCAGCCCCAGCATTTT. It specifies CASSQTLSNQPQHF.

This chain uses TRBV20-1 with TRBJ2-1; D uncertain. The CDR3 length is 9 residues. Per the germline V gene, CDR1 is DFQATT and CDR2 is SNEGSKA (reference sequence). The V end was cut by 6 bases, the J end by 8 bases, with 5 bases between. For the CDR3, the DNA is TGCAGTGCGGGCTATGAGCAGTTCTTC. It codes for CSAGYEQFF.

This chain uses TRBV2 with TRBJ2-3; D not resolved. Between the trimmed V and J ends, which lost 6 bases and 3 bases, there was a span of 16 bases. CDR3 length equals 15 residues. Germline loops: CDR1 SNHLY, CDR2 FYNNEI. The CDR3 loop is CASSYSPDGTDTQYF. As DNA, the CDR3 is TGTGCCAGCAGCTATAGCCCCGATGGGACAGATACGCAGTATTTT.

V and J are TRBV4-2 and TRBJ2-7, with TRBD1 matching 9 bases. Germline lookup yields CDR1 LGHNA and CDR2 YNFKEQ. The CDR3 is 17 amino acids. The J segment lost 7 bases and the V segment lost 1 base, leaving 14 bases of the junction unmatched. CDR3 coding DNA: TGTGCCAGCAGCCAAGGGGCTGCCGGGACAGGGTTGTGGGAGCAGTACTTC. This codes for CASSQGAAGTGLWEQYF.

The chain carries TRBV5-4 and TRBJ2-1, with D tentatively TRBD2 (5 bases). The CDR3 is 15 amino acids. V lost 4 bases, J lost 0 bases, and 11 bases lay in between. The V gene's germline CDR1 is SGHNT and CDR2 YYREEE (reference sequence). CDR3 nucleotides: TGTGCCAGCAGCCTGGACTTCCGCTCCTACAATGAGCAGTTCTTC. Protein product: CASSLDFRSYNEQFF. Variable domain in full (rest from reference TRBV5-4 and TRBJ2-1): ETGVTQSPTHLIKTRGQQVTLRCSSQSGHNTVSWYQQALGQGPQFIFQYYREEENGRGNFPPRFSGLQFPNYSSELNVNALELDDSALYLCASSLDFRSYNEQFFGPGTRLTVL.

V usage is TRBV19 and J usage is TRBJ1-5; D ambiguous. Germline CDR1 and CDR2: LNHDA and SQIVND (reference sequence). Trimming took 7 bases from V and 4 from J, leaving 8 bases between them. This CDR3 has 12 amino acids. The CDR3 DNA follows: TGTGCCAGTATTGGGGAGAATCAGCCCCAGCATTTT. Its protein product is CASIGENQPQHF.

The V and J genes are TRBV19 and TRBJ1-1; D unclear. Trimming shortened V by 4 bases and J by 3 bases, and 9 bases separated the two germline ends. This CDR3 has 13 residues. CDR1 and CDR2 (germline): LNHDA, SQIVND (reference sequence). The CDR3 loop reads CASSTRHDTEAFF. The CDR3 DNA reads TGTGCCAGTAGTACCAGACACGACACTGAAGCTTTCTTT.

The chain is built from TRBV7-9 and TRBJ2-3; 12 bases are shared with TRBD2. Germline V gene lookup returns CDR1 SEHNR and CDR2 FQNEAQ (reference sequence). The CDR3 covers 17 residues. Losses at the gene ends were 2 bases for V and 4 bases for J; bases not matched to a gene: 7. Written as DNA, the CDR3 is TGTGCCAGCAGCTTATCAACTAGCGGGAGGTATGCAGATACGCAGTATTTT. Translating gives CASSLSTSGRYADTQYF.

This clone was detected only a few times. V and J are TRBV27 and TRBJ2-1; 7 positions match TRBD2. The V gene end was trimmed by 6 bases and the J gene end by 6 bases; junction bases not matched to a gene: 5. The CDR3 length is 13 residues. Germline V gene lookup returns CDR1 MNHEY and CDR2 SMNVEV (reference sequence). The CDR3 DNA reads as TGTGCCAGCAGCCCTGGGGGGGGCAATGAGCAGTTCTTC. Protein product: CASSPGGGNEQFF.

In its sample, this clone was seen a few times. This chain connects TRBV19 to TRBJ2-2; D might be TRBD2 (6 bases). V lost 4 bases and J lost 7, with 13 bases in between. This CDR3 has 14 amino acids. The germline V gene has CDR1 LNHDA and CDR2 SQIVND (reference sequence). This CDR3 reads CASSTLEEGGELFF. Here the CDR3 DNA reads TGTGCCAGTAGTACCCTAGAGGAGGGCGGGGAGCTGTTTTTT.

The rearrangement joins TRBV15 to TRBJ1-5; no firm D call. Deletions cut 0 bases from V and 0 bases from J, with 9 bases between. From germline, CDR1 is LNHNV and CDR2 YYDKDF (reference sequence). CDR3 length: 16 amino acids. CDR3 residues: CATSRDNSYSNQPQHF. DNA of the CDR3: TGTGCCACCAGCAGAGATAACAGCTATAGCAATCAGCCCCAGCATTTT.

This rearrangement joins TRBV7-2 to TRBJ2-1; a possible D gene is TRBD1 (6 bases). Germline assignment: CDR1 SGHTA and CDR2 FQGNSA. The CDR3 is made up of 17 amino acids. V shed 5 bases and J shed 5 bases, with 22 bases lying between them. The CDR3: CASSPRQRDRPHNEQFF. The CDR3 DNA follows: TGTGCCAGCAGCCCACGCCAACGAGACAGGCCGCACAATGAGCAGTTCTTC.

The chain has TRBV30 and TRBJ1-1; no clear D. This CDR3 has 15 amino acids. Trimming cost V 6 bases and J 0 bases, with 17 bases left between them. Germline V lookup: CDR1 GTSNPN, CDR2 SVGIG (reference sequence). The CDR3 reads CACDSSRRMNTEAFF. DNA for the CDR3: TGTGCCTGCGACTCATCTAGACGAATGAACACTGAAGCTTTCTTT. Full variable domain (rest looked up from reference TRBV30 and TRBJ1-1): SQTIHQWPATLVQPVGSPLSLECTVEGTSNPNLYWYRQAAGRGLQLLFYSVGIGQISSEVPQNLSASRPQDRQFILSSKKLLLSDSGFYLCACDSSRRMNTEAFFGQGTRLTVV.

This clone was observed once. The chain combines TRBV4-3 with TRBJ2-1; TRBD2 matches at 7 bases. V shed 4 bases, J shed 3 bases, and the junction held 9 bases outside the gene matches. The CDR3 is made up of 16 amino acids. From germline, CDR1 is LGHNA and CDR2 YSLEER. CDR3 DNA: TGCGCCAGCAGCCCCCATCGGGGCGGGAGCTACAATGAGCAGTTCTTC. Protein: CASSPHRGGSYNEQFF.

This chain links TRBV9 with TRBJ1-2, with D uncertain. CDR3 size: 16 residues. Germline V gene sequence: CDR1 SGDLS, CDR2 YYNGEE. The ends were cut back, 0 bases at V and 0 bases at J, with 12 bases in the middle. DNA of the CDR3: TGTGCCAGCAGCGTAGCTCCTCGACACCCTAACTATGGCTACACCTTC. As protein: CASSVAPRHPNYGYTF. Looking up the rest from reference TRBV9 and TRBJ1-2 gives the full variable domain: DSGVTQTPKHLITATGQRVTLRCSPRSGDLSVYWYQQSLDQGLQFLIQYYNGEERAKGNILERFSAQQFPDLHSELNLSSLELGDSALYFCASSVAPRHPNYGYTFGSGTRLTVV.

CDR3 nucleotide sequence: TGTGCCAGCAGTTCCACAGGGAGCCCCTACGAGCAGTACTTC. Amino acid sequence: CASSSTGSPYEQYF. The chain is built from TRBV27 and TRBJ2-7, with D tentatively TRBD1 (6 bases). Trimming stripped 4 bases from V and 2 bases from J, with 12 bases between. Germline values: CDR1 MNHEY, CDR2 SMNVEV (reference sequence). CDR3 size: 14 residues.

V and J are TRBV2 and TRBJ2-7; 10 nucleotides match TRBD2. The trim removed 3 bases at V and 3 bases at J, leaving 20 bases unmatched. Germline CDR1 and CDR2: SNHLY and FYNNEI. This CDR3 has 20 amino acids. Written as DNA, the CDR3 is TGTGCCAGCAGTGACCAGCAGAAACTAGCGGGGCAGGACCAGCGCTACGAGCAGTACTTC. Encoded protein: CASSDQQKLAGQDQRYEQYF.

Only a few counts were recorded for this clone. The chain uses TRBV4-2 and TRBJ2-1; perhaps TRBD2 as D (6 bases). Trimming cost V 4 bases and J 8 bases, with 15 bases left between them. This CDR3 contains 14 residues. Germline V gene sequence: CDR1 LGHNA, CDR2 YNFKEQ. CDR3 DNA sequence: TGTGCCAGCAGCCGCACGGGAGTTCTGGATGAGCAGTTCTTC. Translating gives CASSRTGVLDEQFF.